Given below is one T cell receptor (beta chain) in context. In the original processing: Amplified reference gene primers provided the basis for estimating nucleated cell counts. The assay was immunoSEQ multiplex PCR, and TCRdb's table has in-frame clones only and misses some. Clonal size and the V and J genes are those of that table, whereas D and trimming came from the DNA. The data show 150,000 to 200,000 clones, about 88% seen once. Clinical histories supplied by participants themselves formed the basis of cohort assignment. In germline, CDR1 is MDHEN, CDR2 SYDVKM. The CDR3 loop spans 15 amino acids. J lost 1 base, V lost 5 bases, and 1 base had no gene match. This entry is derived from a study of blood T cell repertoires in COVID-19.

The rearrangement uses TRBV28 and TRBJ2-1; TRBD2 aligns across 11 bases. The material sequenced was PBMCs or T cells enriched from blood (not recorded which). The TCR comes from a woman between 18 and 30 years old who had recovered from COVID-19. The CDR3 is CASSRLAGSYNEQFF. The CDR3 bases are TGTGCCAGCAGTAGACTAGCGGGATCCTACAATGAGCAGTTCTTC.